This TCR beta chain was obtained from a study of blood T cell repertoires in COVID-19. Looking at the study overall: The United States, Italy and Spain supplied acute and convalescent COVID-19 samples. The cDNA or gDNA used as material had been derived from T cells, B-cell-depleted T cells, or PBMCs.

Germline V CDR1 and CDR2: MNHEY, SVGEGT. CDR3 length: 15 amino acids. The V and J ends lost 5 bases and 0 bases, in that order; junction bases with no gene match: 4. Under the authors' procedure: Reference gene primer amplification gave estimated nucleated cell counts. Measured with immunoSEQ multiplex PCR; TCRdb has only the in-frame clones, and not every one. That table gives V, J and clone size, and the DNA gave D and trimming. Of 220,000 or so clones in the sample, 65% to 85% were seen once. This TCR was sampled from a woman between 25 and 40 years old who had recovered from COVID-19. The sample was peripheral blood. V usage is TRBV6-2 or TRBV6-3 and J usage is TRBJ1-3; 7 nucleotides match TRBD1. CDR3 amino acids: CASSRQGISGNTIYF. The CDR3 DNA follows: TGTGCCAGCAGTCGACAGGGCATCTCTGGAAACACCATATATTTT.